Sequencing of this T cell receptor (beta chain) was carried out in a study of early T cells in non-severe SARS-CoV-2 infection. TCRdb re-derived calls from the 5' RACE reads in MiXCR, one entry per CDR3 protein. The sample contains about 27,000 distinct CDR3 sequences, 4% to 5% of which appear only once. The CDR3 spans 14 residues. Trimming cost V 4 bases and J 4 bases, with 11 bases left between them. Germline V gene data show CDR1 as SGHNT and CDR2 as YENEEA. The V gene is TRBV11-3, the J gene TRBJ2-1, with D uncertain. This TCR derives from an adult who was a healthcare worker with PCR-confirmed SARS-CoV-2 infection or an uninfected control (not recorded which). Sequencing was done on a sample of whole blood. The CDR3 sequence: CASSSQGPYNEQFF. Written as DNA, the CDR3 is TGTGCCAGCAGCTCCCAAGGGCCATACAATGAGCAGTTCTTC.